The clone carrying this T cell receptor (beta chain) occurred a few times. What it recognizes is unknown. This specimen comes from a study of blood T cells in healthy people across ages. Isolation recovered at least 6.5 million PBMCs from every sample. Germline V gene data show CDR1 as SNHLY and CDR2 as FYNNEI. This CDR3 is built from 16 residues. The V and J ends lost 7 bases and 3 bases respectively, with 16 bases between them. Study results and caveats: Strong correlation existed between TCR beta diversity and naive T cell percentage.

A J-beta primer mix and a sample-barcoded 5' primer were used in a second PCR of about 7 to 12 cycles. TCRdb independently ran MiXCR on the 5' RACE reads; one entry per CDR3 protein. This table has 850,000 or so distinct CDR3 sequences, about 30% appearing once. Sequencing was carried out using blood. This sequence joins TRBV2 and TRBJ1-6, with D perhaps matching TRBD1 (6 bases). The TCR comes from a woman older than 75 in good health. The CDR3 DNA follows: TGTGCCAGCACCTTACGGGGGGGCATCTATAATTCACCCCTCCACTTT. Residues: CASTLRGGIYNSPLHF.